A single TCR beta chain is shown here with its context. Antigen unknown. V shed 0 bases, J shed 0 bases, and the junction held 5 bases outside the gene matches. Germline lookup yields CDR1 LNHDA and CDR2 SQIVND (reference sequence). CDR3 size: 17 residues. The source of the sample is a study of OX40 agonist ivuxolimab in advanced cancers. On the study more broadly: Patients' therapy was ivuxolimab, an antibody that acts as an agonist of OX40 (CD134).

General study results and limits: Patients with a partial response at 0.1-3.0 mg/kg had among the lowest clonal expansion. Relative to CD4+ cells, CD8+ T cells on average had more expanded clones.

Collection of blood occurred at baseline, at cycle 4 day 1, and at cycle 7 day 1. The assay was immunoSEQ multiplex PCR, and TCRdb's table has in-frame clones only and misses some. The sample comprises under 100,000 clones, roughly 89% of which are singletons, and about 0.31% rests with the top ten. The sequencing used CD4+ or CD8+ T cells sorted from blood, collected in a trial of the OX40 agonist ivuxolimab. V gene TRBV19 combines with J gene TRBJ2-1; 7 bases map to TRBD2. The receptor's source is an adult with an advanced solid tumor such as melanoma, head and neck, liver or kidney cancer. The CDR3 region is CASSIDRRTSSYNEQFF. In nucleotides, the CDR3 is TGTGCCAGTAGTATAGATCGAAGGACTAGCTCCTACAATGAGCAGTTCTTC.